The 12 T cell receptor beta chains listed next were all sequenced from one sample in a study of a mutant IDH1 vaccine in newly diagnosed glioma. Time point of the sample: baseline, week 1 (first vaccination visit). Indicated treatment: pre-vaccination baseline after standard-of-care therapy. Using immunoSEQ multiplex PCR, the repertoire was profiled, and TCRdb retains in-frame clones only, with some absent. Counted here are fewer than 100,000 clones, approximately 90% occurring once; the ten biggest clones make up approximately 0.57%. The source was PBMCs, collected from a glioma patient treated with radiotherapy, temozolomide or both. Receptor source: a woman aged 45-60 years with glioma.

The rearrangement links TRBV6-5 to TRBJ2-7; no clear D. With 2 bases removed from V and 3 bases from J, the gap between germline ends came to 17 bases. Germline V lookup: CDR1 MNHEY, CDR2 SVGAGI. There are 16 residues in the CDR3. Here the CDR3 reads CASSYEVGRLGYEQYF. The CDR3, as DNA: TGTGCCAGCAGTTACGAGGTCGGAAGGCTTGGCTACGAGCAGTACTTC.

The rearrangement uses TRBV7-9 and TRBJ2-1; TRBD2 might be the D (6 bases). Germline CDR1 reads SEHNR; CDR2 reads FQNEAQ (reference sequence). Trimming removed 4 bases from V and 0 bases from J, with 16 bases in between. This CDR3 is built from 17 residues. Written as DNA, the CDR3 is TGTGCCAGCAGCTCTCCCCTAGCGTCAAGCTCCTACAATGAGCAGTTCTTC. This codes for CASSSPLASSSYNEQFF.

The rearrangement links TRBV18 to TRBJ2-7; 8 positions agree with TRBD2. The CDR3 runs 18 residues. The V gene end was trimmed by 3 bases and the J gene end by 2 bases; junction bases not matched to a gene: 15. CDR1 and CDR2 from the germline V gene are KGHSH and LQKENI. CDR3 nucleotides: TGTGCCAGCTCACCCAGGTCCCCGACTAGCGTAAGAACCTACGAGCAGTACTTC. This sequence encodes CASSPRSPTSVRTYEQYF.

The CDR3 loop is CASSSPGHSGRGVEQFF. The CDR3 nucleotides read TGTGCCAGCAGCTCCCCCGGCCATAGCGGGAGAGGGGTTGAGCAGTTCTTC. The chain couples TRBV7-3 to TRBJ2-1; 9 positions match TRBD2. This CDR3 is built from 17 residues. Germline CDR1 SGHTA, CDR2 FQGTGA. V dropped 4 bases and J dropped 9; count of bases not matched to a gene: 16.

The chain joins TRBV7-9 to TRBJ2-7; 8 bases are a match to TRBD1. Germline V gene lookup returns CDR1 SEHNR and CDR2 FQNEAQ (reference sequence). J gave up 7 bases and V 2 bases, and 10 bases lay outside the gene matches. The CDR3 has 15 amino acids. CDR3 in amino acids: CASSLPGGSTREQYF. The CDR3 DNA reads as TGTGCCAGCAGCTTACCAGGGGGCTCAACAAGGGAGCAGTACTTC. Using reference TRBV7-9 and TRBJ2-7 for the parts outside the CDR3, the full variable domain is DTGVSQNPRHKITKRGQNVTFRCDPISEHNRLYWYRQTLGQGPEFLTYFQNEAQLEKSRLLSDRFSAERPKGSFSTLEIQRTEQGDSAMYLCASSLPGGSTREQYFGPGTRLTVT.

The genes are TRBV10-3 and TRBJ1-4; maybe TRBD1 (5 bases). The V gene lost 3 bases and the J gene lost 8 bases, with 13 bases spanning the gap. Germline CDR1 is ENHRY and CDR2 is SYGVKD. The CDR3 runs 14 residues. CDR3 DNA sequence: TGTGCCATCAGTGAAGGGGAGGTTGGGGAAAAACTGTTTTTT. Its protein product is CAISEGEVGEKLFF.

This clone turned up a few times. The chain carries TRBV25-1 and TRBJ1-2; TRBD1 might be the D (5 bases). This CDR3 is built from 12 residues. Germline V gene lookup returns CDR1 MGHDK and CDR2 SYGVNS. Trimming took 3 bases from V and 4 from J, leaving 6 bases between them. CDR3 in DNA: TGTGCCAGCAGTGAGGGGGGCTATGGCTACACCTTC. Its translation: CASSEGGYGYTF.

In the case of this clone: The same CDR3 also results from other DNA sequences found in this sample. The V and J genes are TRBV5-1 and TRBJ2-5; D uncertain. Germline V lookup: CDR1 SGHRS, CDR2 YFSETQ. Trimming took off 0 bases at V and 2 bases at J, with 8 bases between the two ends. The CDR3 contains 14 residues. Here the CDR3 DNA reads TGCGCCAGCAGCTTGGGCGGAGCTCAAGAGACCCAGTACTTC. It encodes CASSLGGAQETQYF.

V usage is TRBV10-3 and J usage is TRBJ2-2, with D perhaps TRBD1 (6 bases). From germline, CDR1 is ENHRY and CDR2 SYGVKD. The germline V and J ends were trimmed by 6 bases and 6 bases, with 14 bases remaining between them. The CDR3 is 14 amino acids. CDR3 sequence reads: CAIRTGTLAGELFF. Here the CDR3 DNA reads TGTGCCATCAGGACCGGGACACTTGCCGGGGAGCTGTTTTTT.

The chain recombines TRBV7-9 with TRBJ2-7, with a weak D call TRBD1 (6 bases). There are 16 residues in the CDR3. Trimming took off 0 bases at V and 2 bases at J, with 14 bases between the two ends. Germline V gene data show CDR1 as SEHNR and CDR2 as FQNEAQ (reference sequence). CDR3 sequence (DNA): TGTGCCAGCAGCTTAGCCGGGACAACCAAAACCTACGAGCAGTACTTC. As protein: CASSLAGTTKTYEQYF. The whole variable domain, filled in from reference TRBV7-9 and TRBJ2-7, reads DTGVSQNPRHKITKRGQNVTFRCDPISEHNRLYWYRQTLGQGPEFLTYFQNEAQLEKSRLLSDRFSAERPKGSFSTLEIQRTEQGDSAMYLCASSLAGTTKTYEQYFGPGTRLTVT.

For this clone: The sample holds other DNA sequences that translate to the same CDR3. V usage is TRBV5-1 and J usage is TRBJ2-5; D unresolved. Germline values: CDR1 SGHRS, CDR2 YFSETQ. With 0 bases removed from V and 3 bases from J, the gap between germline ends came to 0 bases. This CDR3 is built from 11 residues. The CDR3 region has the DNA TGCGCCAGCAGCTTGGAAGAGACCCAGTACTTC. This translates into CASSLEETQYF. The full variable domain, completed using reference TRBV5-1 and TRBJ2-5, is KAGVTQTPRYLIKTRGQQVTLSCSPISGHRSVSWYQQTPGQGLQFLFEYFSETQRNKGNFPGRFSGRQFSNSRSEMNVSTLELGDSALYLCASSLEETQYFGPGTRLLVL.

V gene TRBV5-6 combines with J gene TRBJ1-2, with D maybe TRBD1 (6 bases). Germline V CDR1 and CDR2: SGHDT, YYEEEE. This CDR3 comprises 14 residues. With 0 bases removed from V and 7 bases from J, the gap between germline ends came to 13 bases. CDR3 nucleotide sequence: TGTGCCAGCAGCTTGGGGGCGGGGGCGCGTGGCTACACCTTC. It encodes CASSLGAGARGYTF.